The source of this T cell receptor (beta chain) is a study of CD8+CD57+ T cells in acquired aplastic anemia. CDR1 is DFQATT, CDR2 SNEGSKA, per germline (reference sequence). V lost 0 bases and J lost 5; bases outside the gene matches: 5. The CDR3 is made up of 14 amino acids. The sample holds many counts of this clonotype. The use of genomic DNA as template underpinned the TCR beta VDJ and CDR3 profiling. One entry per CDR3 protein, called by TCRdb with MiXCR from the reads. The table records roughly 300,000 distinct CDR3 sequences, roughly half of them present only once. The V and J genes are TRBV20-1 and TRBJ1-1, with 8 nucleotides matching TRBD1. Sequencing was carried out using sorted CD4+, CD8+, or CD8+CD57+ T cells (not recorded which) from PBMCs. This receptor was identified in a human donor with severe aplastic anemia or a healthy control (not recorded which). The CDR3 loop is CSARDRRGQTEAFF. The CDR3, as DNA: TGCAGTGCTAGAGATCGCAGGGGGCAGACTGAAGCTTTCTTT.